One and the same sample provided the 29 T cell receptor beta chains below, sequenced in a study. TCRdb re-derived calls from the RT-PCR reads in MiXCR, one entry per CDR3 protein. Counted here are around 700,000 distinct CDR3 sequences, approximately 15% occurring once; the ten biggest clones make up 3.6%. Sequencing was done on a sample of memory CD4+ T cells from blood. The receptors derive from a female donor in good health, serving as a healthy control.

The rearrangement uses TRBV10-3 and TRBJ1-1, with D hard to call. There are 12 residues in the CDR3. Germline assignment: CDR1 ENHRY and CDR2 SYGVKD. Trimming took 6 bases from V and 7 from J, leaving 12 bases between them. The CDR3 spells CAISSSDYEAFF. The DNA for the CDR3 is TGTGCCATCAGCAGTAGCGATTATGAAGCTTTCTTT.

This clonotype was counted ten times or more. The gene calls are TRBV10-3 and TRBJ2-7; 8 bases agree with TRBD1. The CDR3 length is 15 residues. Looked up from germline, CDR1 is ENHRY and CDR2 is SYGVKD. Unmatched junction bases numbered 5, after V lost 4 bases and J lost 0 bases. The CDR3 loop is CAISASGTGSYEQYF. CDR3 nucleotides: TGTGCCATCAGTGCATCCGGGACAGGCTCCTACGAGCAGTACTTC.

The table lists this clonotype with many counts. The chain carries TRBV29-1 and TRBJ1-5; 9 bases fit TRBD1. Germline V gene data show CDR1 as SQVTM and CDR2 as ANQGSEA. The CDR3 is 13 residues long. After removal of 5 bases from V and 3 bases from J, the junction contained 2 bases not matched to a gene. The DNA for the CDR3 is TGCAGCGTTAGGACAGGGGACAATCAGCCCCAGCATTTT. It specifies CSVRTGDNQPQHF.

This clonotype was observed at least ten times. V is TRBV20-1 and J is TRBJ2-5, with 10 bases matching TRBD2. The CDR3 spans 14 residues. V trimming: 6 bases; J trimming: 5 bases; junction bases outside the gene matches: 9. Per germline, CDR1 DFQATT and CDR2 SNEGSKA (reference sequence). The CDR3 bases are TGCAGTGCCCCCCCACTAGCGGGGAGGGAGACCCAGTACTTC. It encodes CSAPPLAGRETQYF.

As regards this clonotype: One base away lies a much larger clone, so this may be a sequencing read error. The rearrangement joins TRBV7-2 to TRBJ2-3, with 9 positions matching TRBD2. The CDR3 sequence is 17 residues long. CDR1 is SGHTA and CDR2 is FQGNSA in the germline V gene. CDR3 nucleotide sequence: TGTGCCAGCAGCCCCTCCCGACTAGCGGCTAGCACAGATACGCATTATTTT. Its translation is CASSPSRLAASTDTHYF.

The gene calls are TRBV21-1 and TRBJ2-3; the listed D gene, TRBD1, was not tested against the DNA. TRBV21-1 is tagged as a pseudogene. The CDR3 is 14 amino acids. CDR3 in amino acids: CASPRSGHTDTQYF. CDR3 in DNA: TGTGCCAGCCCTAGGTCGGGGCACACAGATACGCAGTATTTT.

The V gene is TRBV20-1, the J gene TRBJ1-1, with a weak D call TRBD1 (6 bases). CDR1 DFQATT and CDR2 SNEGSKA come from the germline V gene (reference sequence). CDR3 length: 13 residues. V was shortened by 7 bases and J by 6 bases, with 18 bases between the two germline ends. CDR3 sequence: CSGGTPLGAEAFF. CDR3 coding DNA: TGCAGTGGGGGGACACCCCTGGGGGCTGAAGCTTTCTTT.

This clonotype turned up a few times. The chain links TRBV5-1 to TRBJ1-1; TRBD1 might be the D (6 bases). The CDR3 runs 15 residues. In germline, CDR1 is SGHRS, CDR2 YFSETQ. V lost 2 bases to trimming and J lost 0 bases, with 11 bases between them. This CDR3 is CASSLQGGLNTEAFF. The CDR3 DNA sequence: TGCGCCAGCAGCTTACAGGGTGGCCTGAACACTGAAGCTTTCTTT.

This clonotype was observed a few times. The chain has TRBV12-3 or TRBV12-4 and TRBJ2-1, with a weak D call TRBD2 (7 bases). V gave up 7 bases and J gave up 9 bases, with 19 bases separating them. This CDR3 region has 14 residues. The CDR3 protein is CASTIRGASSEQFF. Written as DNA, the CDR3 is TGTGCCAGCACCATCCGGGGGGCATCAAGTGAGCAGTTCTTC.

The J gene is TRBJ2-1, the V gene TRBV4-2; the D gene could be TRBD1 or TRBD2 (5 bases each). This CDR3 is built from 15 residues. Trimming stripped 0 bases from V and 10 bases from J, with 16 bases between. Germline V gene lookup returns CDR1 LGHNA and CDR2 YNFKEQ. The CDR3 is CASSQDRDLLREQFF. CDR3 nucleotide sequence: TGTGCCAGCAGCCAAGACCGGGACCTCCTCCGGGAGCAGTTCTTC.

This clonotype was seen a handful of times. The V and J genes are TRBV6-1 and TRBJ2-3, with D possibly being TRBD1 or TRBD2 (5 bases each). This CDR3 region has 12 residues. Germline-derived CDR1 and CDR2 are MNHNS and SASEGT. The V end was cut by 4 bases, the J end by 11 bases, with 13 bases between. DNA of the CDR3: TGTGCCAGCAGTGGGGGCCCTGAGGGGCAGTATTTT. This sequence encodes CASSGGPEGQYF.

This clonotype was picked up a small number of times. This sequence joins TRBV20-1 and TRBJ2-7; no clear D. Germline V gene lookup returns CDR1 DFQATT and CDR2 SNEGSKA (reference sequence). The CDR3 consists of 13 residues. V lost 3 bases, J lost 3 bases, and 12 bases lay in between. CDR3 nucleotides: TGCAGTGCTAGTCCTCTCTCCCGCTACGAGCAGTACTTC. It is translated as CSASPLSRYEQYF.

The V and J genes are TRBV5-1 and TRBJ1-4; no definite D call. From germline, CDR1 is SGHRS and CDR2 YFSETQ. The V gene lost 3 bases and the J gene lost 6 bases, with 15 bases spanning the gap. CDR3 size: 15 residues. The CDR3: CASSYSGGLDEKLFF. The DNA for the CDR3 is TGCGCCAGCAGCTACTCAGGAGGTCTCGATGAAAAACTGTTTTTT.

The CDR3 protein is CASRNGTGHGYTF. In DNA, the CDR3 is TGTGCCAGCAGAAACGGGACAGGGCATGGCTACACCTTC. The chain joins TRBV6-6 to TRBJ1-2; the match to TRBD1 covers 9 bases. The J segment lost 6 bases and the V segment lost 6 bases, leaving 5 bases of the junction unmatched. Germline V gene data show CDR1 as MNHNY and CDR2 as SVGAGI (reference sequence). The CDR3 is made up of 13 amino acids.

At least ten counts were recorded for this clonotype. This chain connects TRBV5-1 to TRBJ2-3, with unresolved D. The CDR3 spans 14 residues. Deletions cut 5 bases from V and 4 bases from J, with 14 bases between. Germline CDR1 is SGHRS and CDR2 is YFSETQ. This CDR3 is CASRDLKAADTQYF. The DNA of the CDR3 is TGCGCCAGCAGGGACCTCAAAGCAGCAGATACGCAGTATTTT.

This clonotype was seen more than once but under ten times. The chain has TRBV7-2 and TRBJ2-1, with TRBD1 identical over 10 bases. V lost 5 bases and J lost 10; bases outside the gene matches: 11. CDR1 is SGHTA, CDR2 FQGNSA, per germline. The CDR3 length is 15 residues. The CDR3 DNA reads as TGTGCCAGCAGCGCCGGGACAGGGGCGGGGAGGGAGCAGTTCTTC. Its protein is CASSAGTGAGREQFF.

This clonotype has only a few counts. The V call is TRBV20-1, the J call TRBJ1-2, with D unclear. The CDR3 is 15 residues long. V shed 1 base and J shed 8 bases, with 20 bases lying between them. Germline V gives CDR1 DFQATT, CDR2 SNEGSKA (reference sequence). The CDR3 region has the DNA TGCAGTGCTAGAGGGCCAGGACTACATTCGCGCGGCTACACCTTC. Translated, it gives CSARGPGLHSRGYTF.

The chain employs TRBV5-1 and TRBJ1-1, with D perhaps TRBD1 (6 bases). With 7 bases removed from V and 4 bases from J, the gap between germline ends came to 17 bases. The germline V gene encodes CDR1 SGHRS and CDR2 YFSETQ. CDR3 length: 14 residues. The CDR3 here is CASRGGGLGTEAFF. The CDR3, as DNA: TGCGCCAGCCGCGGGGGGGGGCTCGGCACTGAAGCTTTCTTT.

This clonotype was seen many times. The chain is built from TRBV29-1 and TRBJ2-7; no reliable D call. Trimming left V 1 base short and J 2 bases short, with 15 bases between. The CDR3 runs to 15 residues. Germline-derived CDR1 and CDR2 are SQVTM and ANQGSEA. CDR3 bases: TGCAGCGTTGAAGGTCGTGGGAAAGTAGCCTACGAGCAGTACTTC. Protein product: CSVEGRGKVAYEQYF.

This clonotype was detected ten times or more. The rearrangement joins TRBV12-3 or TRBV12-4 to TRBJ1-5, with unresolved D. Between the trimmed V and J ends, which lost 3 bases and 11 bases, there was a span of 8 bases. The CDR3 has 11 residues. The CDR3 DNA reads as TGTGCCAGCAGTTTGGGAGGATCCCAGCATTTT. This gives the protein CASSLGGSQHF.

This clonotype was recorded at least ten times. The chain carries TRBV9 and TRBJ2-3; 11 nucleotides align to TRBD2. The CDR3 loop spans 15 amino acids. The ends lost 3 bases at V and 8 bases at J; junction bases unmatched: 8. Per the germline V gene, CDR1 is SGDLS and CDR2 is YYNGEE. The CDR3 nucleotides are TGTGCCAGCAGCGCTGGGACTAGCGGTACGGGTACGCAGTATTTT. It translates to CASSAGTSGTGTQYF.

The J gene is TRBJ1-1, the V gene TRBV18; no reliable D call. V lost 1 base to trimming and J lost 4 bases, with 10 bases between them. Germline CDR1 KGHSH, CDR2 LQKENI. The CDR3 totals 14 residues. CDR3: CASSPQAMLTEAFF. CDR3 DNA: TGTGCCAGCTCACCACAGGCCATGCTCACTGAAGCTTTCTTT.

The sample holds many counts of this clonotype. The J gene is TRBJ1-2, the V gene TRBV15, with D perhaps matching TRBD1 (5 bases). The CDR3 totals 14 residues. V dropped 0 bases and J dropped 7 bases, with 12 bases sitting between them. The V gene's germline CDR1 is LNHNV and CDR2 YYDKDF (reference sequence). In nucleotides, the CDR3 is TGTGCCACCAGCAGAGATGGCAGGGTTGGTGGCTACACCTTC. Amino acids: CATSRDGRVGGYTF.

This clonotype was counted many times. Compared with germline, one end of the junction differs, possibly owing to a read error. The chain combines TRBV7-7 with TRBJ2-2; D possibly uses TRBD1 or TRBD2 (5 bases each). Germline CDR1 is SSHAT and CDR2 is FNYEAQ (reference sequence). The CDR3 has 16 residues. Here the CDR3 reads CASSFGVGTDTGELFF. CDR3 sequence (DNA): TGTGCTAGCAGCTTTGGTGTAGGGACGGACACCGGGGAGCTGTTTTTT.

In its sample, this clonotype was seen many times. This chain connects TRBV6-5 to TRBJ2-1; 7 bases agree with TRBD1. With V trimmed by 5 bases and J by 1 base, 8 bases remained unmatched. This CDR3 contains 16 residues. Germline CDR1 MNHEY, CDR2 SVGAGI. The CDR3 loop reads CASSPEDRVSYNEQFF. CDR3 sequence (DNA): TGTGCCAGCAGTCCAGAAGACAGGGTGTCCTACAATGAGCAGTTCTTC.

There are a few counts of this clonotype. The gene calls are TRBV5-5 and TRBJ1-2; no clear D. This CDR3 has 15 amino acids. CDR1 and CDR2 (germline): SGHKS, YYEKEE (reference sequence). The V and J ends lost 5 bases and 5 bases respectively, with 19 bases between them. The CDR3 reads CASSPLWVPGYGYTF. CDR3 DNA sequence: TGTGCCAGCAGTCCCTTATGGGTCCCTGGATATGGCTACACCTTC.

This clonotype was recorded a few times. The chain employs TRBV12-3 or TRBV12-4 and TRBJ2-3; no firm D call. The CDR3 is made up of 15 amino acids. Trimming pared 5 bases from V and 0 bases from J, leaving 12 bases between. CDR3 in DNA: TGTGCCAGCAGTCTGGAATACTCTAGCACAGATACGCAGTATTTT. Amino acid sequence: CASSLEYSSTDTQYF.

This clonotype has only a few counts. The chain uses TRBV18 and TRBJ2-5, with 8 bases fitting TRBD1. CDR3 length: 14 amino acids. Trimming at V came to 6 bases and at J to 2 bases, leaving 5 bases not matched to a gene. CDR1 and CDR2 from the germline V gene are KGHSH and LQKENI. For the CDR3, the DNA is TGTGCCAGCTCGTCGACAGGGGATCAAGAGACCCAGTACTTC. Protein product: CASSSTGDQETQYF.

The gene calls are TRBV9 and TRBJ1-3; a weak D match, TRBD1 (5 bases). Germline V gene data show CDR1 as SGDLS and CDR2 as YYNGEE. Trimming removed 7 bases at V and 0 bases at J, with 8 bases between. The CDR3 has 13 amino acids. The chain's CDR3 is CASGGPSGNTIYF. The DNA for the CDR3 is TGTGCCAGCGGGGGTCCCTCTGGAAACACCATATATTTT.